A single sample gave rise to the 9 T cell receptor beta chains below, sequenced in a study of monozygotic twins with inflammatory bowel disease. With the 5' RACE reads reprocessed, TCRdb shows one record per CDR3 protein and no DNA. Its listing shows more than 300,000 distinct CDR3 sequences. The sample comprised blood. The receptors stem from a human donor with ulcerative colitis or Crohn's disease, or a healthy co-twin of an affected twin (not recorded which).

The V call is TRBV7-3, the J call TRBJ2-3; the D gene TCRdb calls, TRBD1, cannot be checked with no DNA. The CDR3 sequence is 16 residues long. CDR1 and CDR2 from the germline V gene are SGHTA and FQGTGA. This CDR3 is CASSLMPGEMPDTQYF.

The V and J genes are TRBV12-3 or TRBV12-4 and TRBJ2-5; the D call of TRBD1 rests on TCRdb alone, since no DNA is present to check it. The CDR3 consists of 18 residues. CDR3 sequence: CASSLLHRAGTGEETQYF.

The chain carries TRBV5-1 and TRBJ1-1. This CDR3 contains 12 residues. The V gene's germline CDR1 is SGHRS and CDR2 YFSETQ. CDR3 residues: CASSLLSNEAFF.

The CDR3 spells CALRGQSTDTQYF. This chain connects TRBV28 to TRBJ2-3. Germline CDR1 and CDR2: MDHEN and SYDVKM. The CDR3 runs to 13 residues.

This chain uses TRBV12-3 or TRBV12-4 with TRBJ2-7. The CDR3 spans 14 residues. CDR3: CASSTQTGLYEQYF.

V gene TRBV19 combines with J gene TRBJ2-3; TCRdb's D call, TRBD2, is unchecked because there is no DNA. Per germline, CDR1 LNHDA and CDR2 SQIVND (reference sequence). This CDR3 contains 13 residues. This CDR3 is CASGASFTDTQYF.

V and J are TRBV29-1 and TRBJ1-2; the D gene TCRdb calls, TRBD1, cannot be checked with no DNA. The CDR3 covers 11 residues. Germline CDR1 is SQVTM and CDR2 is ANQGSEA. CDR3 amino acids: CSVSGTDGYTF.

The V and J genes are TRBV4-3 and TRBJ2-7; checking the TCRdb D call of TRBD1 is not possible without DNA. This CDR3 is built from 16 residues. Germline V gene data show CDR1 as LGHNA and CDR2 as YSLEER. CDR3: CASSEAGTGVLYEQYF.

V and J are TRBV9 and TRBJ1-5. Germline assignment: CDR1 SGDLS and CDR2 YYNGEE. The CDR3 is 17 amino acids. The CDR3 reads CASSVGAGPWGNQPQHF.